The present T cell receptor (beta chain) was sequenced within a study of CD8 T cells in Susac syndrome. Sequencing targeted TCR beta in blood CD8+ and CD4+ T cells. Negative isolation was applied to CD8+ and CD4+ T cells, and FACS enrichment was applied to TEMRA cells. This CDR3 is built from 16 residues. From germline, CDR1 is KGHDR and CDR2 SFDVKD. Trimming took 1 base from V and 0 from J; bases not matched to a gene: 3. It was with random hexamers that roughly 0.45 to 1 ug RNA was reverse transcribed. Each CDR3 protein gets one entry after TCRdb re-called the immunoSEQ multiplex PCR reads with MiXCR. The profile shows tens of thousands of distinct CDR3 sequences, just over 90% of them singletons.

This TCR came from a human donor in good health. Sample: CD8+ T cells from PBMCs. The rearrangement uses TRBV24-1 and TRBJ2-5; 8 bases agree with TRBD2. For the CDR3, the DNA is TGTGCCACCAGTGATTTAGGGGGACTAGACCAAGAGACCCAGTACTTC. It specifies CATSDLGGLDQETQYF.